The T cell receptor beta chain described here comes from a study of shared clonotypes between healthy human individuals (dated by TCRdb to the early 2020s). Describing the broader study: The cohort included three men and a couple of women between 18 and 49 years of age. Per donor, three plates each were used for CD4 naive and CD4 memory, two for CD8 naive, and one for CD8 memory. To estimate repertoire size and how much clonotype sharing occurs between individuals, the study deeply sequenced the blood TCR repertoires of several healthy adults. Different laboratories and diverse techniques were used to prepare libraries and sequence TCR repertoires, to increase sequencing depth and limit assay-specific biases. Between about 0.85 and 10 billion PBMCs per donor were obtained by leukapheresis. What the study reported, not specific to this receptor: The small number of donors limited the genetic and exposure-history diversity represented. Rarefaction of sorted-subset datasets indicated incomplete sequencing despite the large sequencing depth. Sampling was restricted to blood, and TCR repertoires in tissue are likely to differ from TCR repertoires in blood. About 5% of naive CD4, roughly 3.6% of naive CD8, about 2.4% of memory CD4, and approximately 0.39% of memory CD8 clonotypes were shared across several donors. Pairwise subsampling led to the expectation that sequencing depth would affect the degree of clonotype sharing among donors. Larger estimated clonotype richness was generally found for naive subsets than for memory subsets. Clonotypes shared by all four sorted-subset donors showed higher generation probabilities than non-shared clonotypes.

TCR CDR3 regions were amplified from genomic DNA by multiplex PCR using the deep immunoSEQ assay. Genomic DNA extracted from each cell subset was distributed evenly over all wells of several immunoSEQ 96-well plates, and each plate served as one replicate. Each replicate PCR for sorted subsets received 200 ng genomic DNA, equal to tens of thousands of T cell genomes. Purified libraries were quantified with a Qubit 3.0 fluorometer, sized on a Bioanalyzer 2100, and re-quantified with the KAPA Library Quantification kit. Every immunoSEQ 96-well plate was sequenced on a dedicated single-read 150-cycle Illumina NextSeq 550 flow cell. Under the source paper's analysis protocol: Because the immunoSEQ output included only junctional sequences and no quality scores, the filtering could not be the same as the filtering used for full-length reads. To assign V/J genes and CDR3, sequences were annotated using PyIR, a Python wrapper for IgBLAST v1.9, with IMGT germline references. Reads were filtered out if the reads had weak V/J assignments (E-value above 1e-6), no CDR3, stop codons, out-of-frame junctions, or ambiguous translated residues. V3J clonotypes were defined as sequences sharing an identical inferred V gene, J gene, and CDR3 amino acid sequence. Percentage overlap between repertoires was computed as shared unique clonotypes divided by the size of the smaller repertoire. Richness of each repertoire was evaluated using RTK rarefaction, the Chao1 estimator, and Recon v2.1 estimates of unobserved clonotypes. For all TCRbeta clonotypes obtained by the gDNA method from a few donors, generation probabilities were computed with OLGA. The clones in this table, taken by TCRdb from immuneACCESS, are in-frame only. Not every clone is retained; where verified, under half of the shortfall comes from an unresolved V gene, and the cause of the rest is unknown. That table is the source of V, J and clone size, and D and trimming were worked out from the DNA. Across this sample there are 780,000 or so clones, with about two thirds seen only once. The top ten clones comprise less than 2% of the sample.

Note on this clone: It lacks a known antigen. Within one base of it there is no much larger clone, and no base qualities were kept.

The donors were healthy, HIV-negative adults with no recently reported acute infections or vaccinations. Only Caucasian adults living in Nashville, Tennessee, USA were represented among the donors. CD4+ T cells were enriched by magnetic negative selection, after which naive cells were positively selected on CD45RA and the negative fraction was taken as the memory subset. After blood collection by leukapheresis, PBMCs were isolated using Ficoll-Histopaque density gradient centrifugation and then cryopreserved in the vapor phase of liquid nitrogen. Analytical flow cytometry was used to check the purity and quantity of every magnetically sorted T cell population. Genomic DNA was isolated from each sorted fraction and quantified by UV absorbance on a Nanodrop 2000c. The CDR3 sequence holds 13 residues, the cysteine and phenylalanine included. Of the read, only the CDR3 DNA is kept; its 39 bases are in frame from base 1. V drops 5 bases and J drops 3 bases, leaving 8 bases in between. CDR1 LNHDA and CDR2 SQIVND are derived from the germline V gene (reference sequence).

The rearrangement joined TRBV19 to TRBJ1-5, with the D gene too uncertain to name. The sequencing sample was made of memory CD4+ T cells sorted from blood. The cell subset or site tag for this specimen amounts to: CD45RA-negative fraction. This TCR derives from a woman in her thirties in good health. The DNA sequence follows: TGTGCCAGTAGTCCGCAGAACAATCAGCCCCAGCATTTT. The encoded protein is CASSPQNNQPQHF.